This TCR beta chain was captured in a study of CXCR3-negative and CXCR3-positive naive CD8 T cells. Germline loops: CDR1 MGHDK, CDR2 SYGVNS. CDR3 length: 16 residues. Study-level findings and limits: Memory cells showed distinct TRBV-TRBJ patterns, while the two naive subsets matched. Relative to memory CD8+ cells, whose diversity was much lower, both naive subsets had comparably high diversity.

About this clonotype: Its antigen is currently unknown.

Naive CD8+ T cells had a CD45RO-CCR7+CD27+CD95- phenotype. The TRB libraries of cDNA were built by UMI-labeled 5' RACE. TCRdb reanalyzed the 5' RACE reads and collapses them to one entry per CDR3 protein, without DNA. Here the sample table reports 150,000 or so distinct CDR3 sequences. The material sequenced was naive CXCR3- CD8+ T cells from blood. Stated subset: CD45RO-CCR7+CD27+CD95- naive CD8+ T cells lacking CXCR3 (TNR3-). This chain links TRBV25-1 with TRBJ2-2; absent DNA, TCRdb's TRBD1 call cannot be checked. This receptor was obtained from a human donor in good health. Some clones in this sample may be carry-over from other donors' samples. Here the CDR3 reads CASSDLGHLNTGELFF.